This TCR beta chain was identified during a study of cytomegalovirus exposure and HLA in healthy donors. Study-wide results and caveats: CMV serostatus alone was available as immune exposure information. Whilst most TCR sequences proved rare, a subset of public TCRs occurred across many donors.

Primers included in the PCR were 60 Vbeta and 13 Jbeta primers. Some clones are missing from TCRdb's copy, which holds only in-frame ones; the method was immunoSEQ multiplex PCR. Among some 170,000 clones, about 80% were seen once, and the ten largest hold roughly 1.2%. The CDR3 loop spans 14 amino acids. Germline assignment: CDR1 SGDLS and CDR2 YYNGEE. The V gene end was trimmed by 0 bases and the J gene end by 6 bases; junction bases not matched to a gene: 3. Turning to this clone: Its antigen is still unknown.

This receptor was obtained from a woman aged 45-59 years in good health and CMV-seronegative. V is TRBV9 and J is TRBJ2-7; 10 bases line up with TRBD2. Sequences were obtained from PBMCs. The CDR3 sequence is CASSVGLAGAEQYF. CDR3 coding DNA: TGTGCCAGCAGCGTAGGGCTAGCGGGAGCCGAGCAGTACTTC.